This T cell receptor beta chain was sequenced during a study of cytomegalovirus exposure and HLA in healthy donors. Study-level information: Samples from HLA-typed donors yielded about 85 million unique TCRs in an early data release.

The PCR had 60 Vbeta and 13 Jbeta primers. Original data processing: Later reanalysis found 60 million to 90 million unique TCR beta chains, 9 million to 12 million of them shared. The data were produced by immunoSEQ multiplex PCR, yet TCRdb's version contains in-frame clones alone and is incomplete. V, J and clone size are those of that table, while D and trimming were read from the DNA. The sample consists of 75,000 to 90,000 clones, 79% of them appearing once. Study conclusions and caveats: Among TCR sequences, most were rare, though some public TCRs appeared in many donors. TCR beta sequences reportedly predicted most subjects' HLA-A and HLA-B alleles accurately.

Remarks on this clone: Its antigen is unknown.

Germline lookup yields CDR1 SGDLS and CDR2 YYNGEE. V was cut by 0 bases and J by 2 bases, with 8 bases left in between. There are 14 residues in the CDR3. The clonotype was recovered from a woman in her forties in good health and CMV-seropositive. The material sequenced was PBMCs. The V gene is TRBV9, the J gene TRBJ1-1; D is unclear. The CDR3 spells CASSVGTENTEAFF. The CDR3 nucleotides are TGTGCCAGCAGCGTAGGGACTGAAAACACTGAAGCTTTCTTT.